These T cell receptor beta chains were read from a single sample in a study of low-dose radiotherapy and immunotherapy resistance in tumors. TCRdb itself ran the reads through MiXCR, one entry per CDR3 protein. The table lists about 97,000 distinct CDR3 sequences, about 20% of them singletons. This material consisted of PBMCs, taken after low-dose radiotherapy plus immunotherapy. Source of these receptors: a male donor with prostate cancer. CDR3s leave out the opening cysteine and the closing phenylalanine or tryptophan.

J,V,CDR3
TRBJ2-1,TRBV20-1,SVSGEQGNEQF
TRBJ2-3,TRBV25-1,ASSAGTASTDTQY
TRBJ1-2,TRBV7-9,ASSLVGRNYGYT
TRBJ2-7,TRBV29-1,SVVRTDTYEQY
TRBJ2-5,TRBV6-2/TRBV6-3,ASSYRRHQETQY
TRBJ2-3,TRBV20-1,SARPGTEAADTQY
TRBJ2-5,TRBV11-2,ASSLSDLEREDKTQY
TRBJ2-5,TRBV5-1,ASSLDRAGETQY
TRBJ2-1,TRBV24-1,ATSPGSYNEQF
TRBJ1-2,TRBV7-2,ASSFRQGLHYGYT
TRBJ1-6,TRBV25-1,ASSESAGANSPLH
TRBJ1-6,TRBV12-3/TRBV12-4,ASRSDMGVSSPLH
TRBJ2-5,TRBV7-2,ASRRLGGQETQY
TRBJ1-1,TRBV24-1,ATSDRIGHF
TRBJ1-2,TRBV6-2/TRBV6-3,ASRASGADYGYT
TRBJ1-3,TRBV27,ASSAGTGAVGNTIY
TRBJ2-7,TRBV6-1,ASSYGQGLGEQY
TRBJ2-7,TRBV7-2,ASSLRAGLAGSSYEQY
TRBJ1-1,TRBV7-2,ASSTTGNTEAF
TRBJ2-3,TRBV13,ASSSTDTQY
TRBJ1-1,TRBV27,ASSPFRQGVSTEAF
TRBJ2-3,TRBV4-3,ASSQDPRGGPDTQY
TRBJ2-1,TRBV5-1,ASRNRVSGMDEQF
TRBJ2-2,TRBV20-1,SARVLTDGELF
TRBJ1-1,TRBV21-1,ASSKARRNTEAF
TRBJ1-2,TRBV11-2,ASSPSMGPSY